This T cell receptor beta chain came from a study of T-cell reconstitution after alpha-beta-depleted transplantation in children. Findings and limits, study-wide: Newly produced T cells mostly provided counts and TCRbeta diversity after one year, as hyperexpanded clones declined. Surviving recipient T cells and thymic progenitors underlay high day-60 TCRbeta diversity in some patients. Roughly two months post-transplant, alpha-beta T cells reportedly originated from several hundred graft clones that had expanded.

Germline V lookup: CDR1 ENHRY, CDR2 SYGVKD. This CDR3 spans 13 amino acids. V shed 2 bases and J shed 3 bases, with 8 bases lying between them. This clonotype has only a few counts. The antigen is undetermined. Preparing the TCRbeta library involved the use of unique molecular identifiers. TCRdb used MiXCR to reprocess the PCR reads, holding one entry per CDR3 protein. The sample has about 220,000 distinct CDR3 sequences; about 15% are singletons. The chain employs TRBV10-3 and TRBJ2-7, with D possibly being TRBD1 (5 bases). The sequence was collected from a male patient between 2 and 10 years old who had a stem cell transplant for acute lymphoblastic leukemia, so the T cells may come from the graft donor. The source material was PBMCs, mostly from graft donor cells, sampled 360 days after TCRalphabeta/CD19-depleted stem cell transplant. The CDR3: CAISEEQVYEQYF. CDR3 sequence (DNA): TGTGCCATCAGTGAGGAACAGGTCTACGAGCAGTACTTC.